This record covers a single TCR beta chain. The antigen is undetermined. This sample is part of a study of cytomegalovirus exposure and HLA in healthy donors. Study summary: The 95 to 150 validation repertoires used the same platform as the roughly 670 first-cohort repertoires, a later analysis reported. The study's findings and limits: Reportedly, diagnosis of cytomegalovirus status by the classifier showed high specificity and sensitivity. TCR clusters originating in the first cohort tended to co-occur in the approximately 120 validation repertoires, according to a later analysis.

Germline V gene lookup returns CDR1 MDHEN and CDR2 SYDVKM. The CDR3 totals 20 residues. V shed 5 bases and J 0 bases; nucleotides not matched to a gene: 15. Profiled with immunoSEQ multiplex PCR; TCRdb holds only in-frame clones, not every one. In the table there are tens of thousands of clones, 96% of which are singletons. Sequenced input: PBMCs. The genes are TRBV28 and TRBJ2-1; 11 nucleotides agree with TRBD2. This TCR came from a man younger than 30 in good health and CMV-seronegative. In nucleotides, the CDR3 is TGTGCCAGCAGTGATATTTTCCCGGGACTAGCGGCCAGCTCCTACAATGAGCAGTTCTTC. It codes for CASSDIFPGLAASSYNEQFF.